These 27 T cell receptor beta chains originate from one sample sequenced in a study of regulatory T cells in long-lasting Graves disease. TCR beta libraries were built with iRepertoire HTBI primers and Arm-PCR of CDR3 regions. One entry per CDR3 protein, called by TCRdb with MiXCR from the multiplex PCR reads. Altogether 400,000 to 500,000 distinct CDR3 sequences are present, 14% to 15% being singletons, with the ten largest covering 16%. Stated time point: newly diagnosed GD, antithyroid drugs for less than 3 months. Scientists built the TCR library using RNA that was extracted from PBMCs. These records were also assigned to another study, of T cells in Graves' hyperthyroidism and ophthalmopathy.

The sample consisted of peripheral blood mononuclear cells (PBMCs), taken at new diagnosis, from a patient treated with antithyroid drugs. These receptors originate from a woman in her 30s with Graves disease.

The V call is TRBV4-1, the J call TRBJ2-1; unclear D gene. Germline CDR1 MGHRA, CDR2 YSYEKL. Trimming shortened V by 0 bases and J by 10 bases, and 10 bases separated the two germline ends. This CDR3 contains 13 residues. CDR3 amino acids: CASSQDYSREQFF. CDR3 nucleotides: TGCGCCAGCAGCCAAGATTACAGCAGGGAGCAGTTCTTC.

This chain uses TRBV12-3 or TRBV12-4 with TRBJ2-3; 7 bases line up with TRBD1. The V and J ends lost 5 bases and 3 bases, in that order; junction bases with no gene match: 8. The length of the CDR3 is 15 residues. CDR3 DNA sequence: TGTGCCAGCAGTCTCGACAGGGTAGGGACAGATACGCAGTATTTT. This gives the protein CASSLDRVGTDTQYF.

In this sample, this clonotype turned up many times. The J gene is TRBJ2-5, the V gene TRBV20-1; either TRBD1 or TRBD2 may supply D (5 bases each). This CDR3 contains 14 residues. Per the germline V gene, CDR1 is DFQATT and CDR2 is SNEGSKA (reference sequence). With 0 bases removed from V and 1 base from J, the gap between germline ends came to 9 bases. The CDR3 bases are TGCAGTGCTAGAGAGGGGGTCCCCCAAGAGACCCAGTACTTC. Translating it yields CSAREGVPQETQYF.

V and J are TRBV6-2 or TRBV6-3 and TRBJ2-3; a possible D gene is TRBD2 (6 bases). Germline CDR1 MNHEY, CDR2 SVGEGT. The ends were cut back, 5 bases at V and 4 bases at J, with 19 bases in the middle. The CDR3 loop spans 16 amino acids. Written as DNA, the CDR3 is TGTGCCAGCAGTATTACTCCGACTAGATTTGCAGATACGCAGTATTTT. Translation: CASSITPTRFADTQYF.

This clonotype was seen ten or more times. The chain links TRBV6-2 or TRBV6-3 to TRBJ2-5; a weak D match, TRBD1 (6 bases). The germline CDR1 and CDR2 sequences are MNHEY and SVGEGT. The V gene lost 5 bases and the J gene lost 1 base, with 20 bases spanning the gap. This CDR3 comprises 17 residues. CDR3 amino acids: CASSERHRGHFQETQYF. The CDR3 DNA reads as TGTGCCAGCAGTGAAAGACACCGGGGACACTTCCAAGAGACCCAGTACTTC.

The table lists this clonotype with many counts. The chain carries TRBV5-1 and TRBJ1-1, with TRBD1 as a possible D gene (5 bases). The V gene lost 4 bases and the J gene lost 1 base, with 11 bases spanning the gap. CDR1 is SGHRS, CDR2 YFSETQ, per germline. This CDR3 comprises 14 residues. Written as DNA, the CDR3 is TGCGCCAGCAGCGGCGGCGGGGGGAACACTGAAGCTTTCTTT. It translates to CASSGGGGNTEAFF.

The V gene is TRBV24-1, the J gene TRBJ1-1, with a possible D match to TRBD1 (5 bases). The ends were cut back, 4 bases at V and 3 bases at J, with 8 bases in the middle. Germline V gives CDR1 KGHDR, CDR2 SFDVKD. The length of the CDR3 is 13 residues. The chain's CDR3 is CATSDDSHTEAFF. The CDR3 coding sequence is TGTGCCACCAGTGACGACAGCCACACTGAAGCTTTCTTT.

This chain connects TRBV15 to TRBJ2-7, with 7 nucleotides matching TRBD1. With 3 bases clipped from V and 5 bases from J, the junction kept 10 bases outside the gene matches. The CDR3 is made up of 15 amino acids. In germline, CDR1 is LNHNV, CDR2 YYDKDF (reference sequence). The CDR3 here is CATSSYRDSDHEQYF. For the CDR3, the DNA is TGTGCCACCAGCAGCTACCGGGACAGTGACCACGAGCAGTACTTC.

This clonotype showed up just a few times. The chain links TRBV24-1 to TRBJ2-1; maybe TRBD2 (6 bases). Germline V CDR1 and CDR2: KGHDR, SFDVKD. This CDR3 is 14 amino acids long. The CDR3 loop reads CGRRAGPPYNEQFF. DNA for the CDR3: TGTGGCCGTCGGGCGGGGCCCCCGTACAATGAGCAGTTCTTC.

A note on this clonotype: Since a much larger clone is just one base distant, this may be a read error. This chain joins TRBV30 and TRBJ2-7; TRBD1 agrees at 7 bases. In germline, CDR1 is GTSNPN, CDR2 SVGIG (reference sequence). Trimming took 5 bases from V and 2 from J; bases not matched to a gene: 6. The CDR3 is 13 amino acids. The CDR3 DNA sequence: TGTGCCTGGCACTCCCAGGGGGCCTACGAGCAGTACTTC. It specifies CAWHSQGAYEQYF.

This clonotype showed up just a few times. The chain is built from TRBV6-4 and TRBJ1-2; no clear D gene. The germline V gene encodes CDR1 MRHNA and CDR2 SNTAGT. The CDR3 runs 13 residues. V shed 8 bases and J shed 2 bases, with 12 bases lying between them. DNA for the CDR3: TGTGCCAGCCGAAACAGCCCCAACTATGGCTACACCTTC. Amino acids: CASRNSPNYGYTF.

This clonotype has a handful of counts. The chain recombines TRBV7-9 with TRBJ2-7; tentative D call: TRBD2 (6 bases). This CDR3 region has 17 residues. V was clipped by 1 base and J by 0 bases, with 16 bases between them. Germline lookup yields CDR1 SEHNR and CDR2 FQNEAQ (reference sequence). The CDR3: CASSLGPKGGNSYEQYF. CDR3 DNA: TGTGCCAGCAGCTTAGGCCCCAAGGGCGGGAACTCCTACGAGCAGTACTTC.

This clonotype came up many times. The chain uses TRBV11-3 and TRBJ2-1; no definite D call. This CDR3 comprises 15 residues. Per the germline V gene, CDR1 is SGHNT and CDR2 is YENEEA. V dropped 0 bases and J dropped 8 bases, with 14 bases sitting between them. Written as DNA, the CDR3 is TGTGCCAGCAGCTTAGATGGTTGGGTTTGGCATGAGCAGTTCTTC. This encodes CASSLDGWVWHEQFF.

This clonotype was detected only once. At one of its ends the junction is not consistent with the germline gene, which may arise from a read error. V is TRBV19 and J is TRBJ1-1; D is ambiguous. Germline V gives CDR1 LNHDA, CDR2 SQIVND (reference sequence). The CDR3 length is 11 residues. The CDR3 bases are TGTACCAGTCAGATGAACACTGAAGCTTTCTTT. Amino acids: CTSQMNTEAFF.

This clonotype was recorded many times. This chain connects TRBV12-3 or TRBV12-4 to TRBJ2-5; no clear D. Trimming shortened V by 2 bases and J by 5 bases, and 6 bases separated the two germline ends. The CDR3 contains 12 residues. Here the CDR3 DNA reads TGTGCCAGCAGTTTAAATAAGGAGACCCAGTACTTC. It encodes CASSLNKETQYF.

The chain is built from TRBV7-9 and TRBJ2-3, with 10 bases fitting TRBD2. V lost 6 bases and J lost 3; bases outside the gene matches: 9. CDR1 is SEHNR, CDR2 FQNEAQ, per germline (reference sequence). CDR3 length: 16 amino acids. CDR3 region: CASRVLAGDLTDTQYF. In nucleotides, the CDR3 is TGTGCCAGCAGGGTCCTAGCGGGAGATCTAACAGATACGCAGTATTTT. Variable domain in full (rest from reference TRBV7-9 and TRBJ2-3): DTGVSQNPRHKITKRGQNVTFRCDPISEHNRLYWYRQTLGQGPEFLTYFQNEAQLEKSRLLSDRFSAERPKGSFSTLEIQRTEQGDSAMYLCASRVLAGDLTDTQYFGPGTRLTVL.

A few counts support this clonotype. The chain links TRBV6-1 to TRBJ2-1; 14 bases are a match to TRBD2. The tail of the sequence fits TRBJ2-5 better, so the J call may be wrong. The V gene's germline CDR1 is MNHNS and CDR2 SASEGT. CDR3 length: 17 residues. The CDR3 DNA follows: TGTGCCAGCAGTATCCCGGGACTAGCGGGAGATATGGAGACCCAGTACTTC. It yields the protein CASSIPGLAGDMETQYF.

This clonotype was observed many times. This chain joins TRBV2 and TRBJ2-1; a weak D match, TRBD2 (5 bases). This CDR3 spans 13 amino acids. Germline CDR1 and CDR2: SNHLY and FYNNEI. Trimming cost V 4 bases and J 8 bases, with 12 bases left between them. The CDR3 loop reads CASSGSWRDEQFF. The CDR3 nucleotides are TGTGCCAGCAGTGGTTCGTGGCGGGATGAGCAGTTCTTC. The complete variable domain, with remaining parts taken from reference TRBV2 and TRBJ2-1, reads EPEVTQTPSHQVTQMGQEVILRCVPISNHLYFYWYRQILGQKVEFLVSFYNNEISEKSEIFDDQFSVERPDGSNFTLKIRSTKLEDSAMYFCASSGSWRDEQFFGPGTRLTVL.

In the case of this clonotype: Being one base from a much bigger clone, this may be a read error. The rearrangement links TRBV11-2 to TRBJ2-1; 8 bases map to TRBD2. The DNA end lines up better with TRBJ2-7; the J call may be wrong. This CDR3 has 14 amino acids. Germline V gives CDR1 SGHAT, CDR2 FQNNGV. DNA of the CDR3: TGTGCCAGCAGCTCCACCGGGACTAGGAATGAGCAGTACTTC. Amino acid sequence: CASSSTGTRNEQYF.

This clonotype was observed at least ten times. The rearrangement joins TRBV11-2 to TRBJ2-5, with a tentative D call TRBD2 (6 bases). Germline V gene sequence: CDR1 SGHAT, CDR2 FQNNGV. CDR3 length: 15 residues. Trimming removed 1 base from V and 2 bases from J, with 11 bases in between. The CDR3 reads CASSLVVAAQETQYF. CDR3 DNA sequence: TGTGCCAGCAGCTTAGTGGTAGCGGCTCAAGAGACCCAGTACTTC. The full variable domain, rest sourced from reference TRBV11-2 and TRBJ2-5, is EAGVAQSPRYKIIEKRQSVAFWCNPISGHATLYWYQQILGQGPKLLIQFQNNGVVDDSQLPKDRFSAERLKGVDSTLKIQPAKLEDSAVYLCASSLVVAAQETQYFGPGTRLLVL.

This clonotype counts as large. This chain links TRBV20-1 with TRBJ2-3, with 11 bases aligning to TRBD2. The CDR3 extends over 16 amino acids. The germline V gene encodes CDR1 DFQATT and CDR2 SNEGSKA (reference sequence). V was pared by 0 bases and J by 2 bases, with 4 bases of the junction left unmatched. The CDR3 is CSARDLLAGDTDTQYF. In DNA, the CDR3 is TGCAGTGCTAGAGACCTACTAGCGGGAGACACAGATACGCAGTATTTT.

V is TRBV20-1 and J is TRBJ2-1; 9 bases fit TRBD2. CDR1 and CDR2 (germline): DFQATT, SNEGSKA (reference sequence). Unmatched junction bases numbered 5, after V lost 0 bases and J lost 2 bases. The CDR3 runs 16 residues. CDR3 sequence (DNA): TGCAGTGCTAGAGACCCTAGCGGGATAGCCTACAATGAGCAGTTCTTC. This sequence encodes CSARDPSGIAYNEQFF.

This clonotype was seen at least ten times. The V gene is TRBV20-1, the J gene TRBJ1-4; D is ambiguous. The CDR3 contains 14 residues. V was pared by 5 bases and J by 0 bases, with 10 bases between. Germline assignment: CDR1 DFQATT and CDR2 SNEGSKA (reference sequence). The CDR3 DNA sequence: TGCAGTGCTCCCGAGGCCACAACTAATGAAAAACTGTTTTTT. This gives the protein CSAPEATTNEKLFF.

This clonotype was detected many times. This chain joins TRBV18 and TRBJ2-3; D perhaps matches TRBD1 (5 bases). CDR3 length equals 14 residues. CDR1 is KGHSH, CDR2 LQKENI, per germline. Trimming cost V 8 bases and J 0 bases, with 12 bases left between them. CDR3 DNA: TGTGCCAGCAGCCGCGACAGTAGCACAGATACGCAGTATTTT. Protein sequence: CASSRDSSTDTQYF.

The J gene is TRBJ1-6, the V gene TRBV19, with 7 bases matching TRBD1. V gave up 5 bases and J gave up 0 bases; unmatched junction bases: 1. The CDR3 is made up of 15 amino acids. Per the germline V gene, CDR1 is LNHDA and CDR2 is SQIVND (reference sequence). The CDR3 region is CASSGTDSYNSPLHF. In nucleotides, the CDR3 is TGTGCCAGTAGTGGGACAGACTCCTATAATTCACCCCTCCACTTT.

The CDR3 nucleotides read TGTGCCAGTAGTCTCTTGGCTAGCGGGTGGTCCGGGGAGCTGTTTTTT. This codes for CASSLLASGWSGELFF. The V gene is TRBV19, the J gene TRBJ2-2; 8 nucleotides align to TRBD2. After removal of 5 bases from V and 6 bases from J, the junction contained 11 bases not matched to a gene. Germline CDR1 LNHDA, CDR2 SQIVND (reference sequence). The CDR3 runs 16 residues. Looking up the rest from reference TRBV19 and TRBJ2-2 gives the full variable domain: DGGITQSPKYLFRKEGQNVTLSCEQNLNHDAMYWYRQDPGQGLRLIYYSQIVNDFQKGDIAEGYSVSREKKESFPLTVTSAQKNPTAFYLCASSLLASGWSGELFFGEGSRLTVL.

The gene calls are TRBV5-4 and TRBJ2-2; D may correspond to TRBD1 or TRBD2 (5 bases each). V lost 4 bases to trimming and J lost 4 bases, with 14 bases between them. The germline CDR1 and CDR2 sequences are SGHNT and YYREEE (reference sequence). The CDR3 has 15 residues. This chain's CDR3 is CASSSRGASTGELFF. The CDR3 region has the DNA TGTGCCAGCAGCAGCCGAGGGGCGAGCACCGGGGAGCTGTTTTTT.